A single sample is the source of the 11 T cell receptor beta chains below, sequenced in a study of PD-L1 blockade in urothelial cancer. Produced via immunoSEQ multiplex PCR; TCRdb's table is partial and in-frame only. Counted here are 71,000 or so clones, 85% to 90% occurring once; the ten biggest clones make up roughly 3.2%. The sequencing used PBMCs, collected around atezolizumab (anti-PD-L1) treatment. Source of these receptors: a man aged 60 to 75 with urothelial cancer.

The gene calls are TRBV29-1 and TRBJ2-5; 8 bases line up with TRBD1. Germline CDR1 is SQVTM and CDR2 is ANQGSEA. This CDR3 has 15 amino acids. J lost 4 bases, V lost 2 bases, and 9 bases had no gene match. DNA of the CDR3: TGCAGCGTTGAATTAGTCAGGGGGCTTGGAGAGACCCAGTACTTC. Translating it yields CSVELVRGLGETQYF. The full variable domain, with the rest looked up from reference TRBV29-1 and TRBJ2-5, is SAVISQKPSRDICQRGTSLTIQCQVDSQVTMMFWYRQQPGQSLTLIATANQGSEATYESGFVIDKFPISRPNLTFSTLTVSNMSPEDSSIYLCSVELVRGLGETQYFGPGTRLLVL.

The count of this clone is one. V and J are TRBV6-1 and TRBJ1-5; the match to TRBD1 covers 8 bases. With V trimmed by 4 bases and J by 9 bases, 8 bases remained unmatched. The CDR3 covers 14 residues. The V gene's germline CDR1 is MNHNS and CDR2 SASEGT. CDR3 nucleotides: TGTGCCAGCAGTGGGAGACAGGGGAGGATGCCCCAGCATTTT. This translates into CASSGRQGRMPQHF.

The chain employs TRBV6-5 and TRBJ1-2, with D uncertain. V lost 7 bases and J lost 4, with 13 bases in between. The CDR3 covers 13 residues. Germline loops: CDR1 MNHEY, CDR2 SVGAGI. CDR3 residues: CASTRGLAYGYTF. CDR3 nucleotides: TGTGCCAGCACGAGAGGGTTGGCCTATGGCTACACCTTC.

This chain's CDR3 is CASSYSSGAITDTQYF. The CDR3 DNA is TGTGCCAGCAGTTACTCTAGCGGGGCGATCACAGATACGCAGTATTTT. This chain connects TRBV6-5 to TRBJ2-3; 8 positions match TRBD2. The CDR3 consists of 16 residues. Germline assignment: CDR1 MNHEY and CDR2 SVGAGI. V trimming: 0 bases; J trimming: 2 bases; junction bases outside the gene matches: 4.

The chain combines TRBV11-3 with TRBJ2-1; 8 nucleotides match TRBD1. CDR1 SGHNT and CDR2 YENEEA come from the germline V gene. The CDR3 is made up of 15 amino acids. V shed 6 bases, J shed 3 bases, and the junction held 7 bases outside the gene matches. CDR3 protein: CASSSGTGVYNEQFF. For the CDR3, the DNA is TGTGCCAGCAGTTCCGGGACAGGAGTCTACAATGAGCAGTTCTTC. The full variable domain, rest sourced from reference TRBV11-3 and TRBJ2-1, is EAGVVQSPRYKIIEKKQPVAFWCNPISGHNTLYWYLQNLGQGPELLIRYENEEAVDDSQLPKDRFSAERLKGVDSTLKIQPAELGDSAVYLCASSSGTGVYNEQFFGPGTRLTVL.

V gene TRBV5-4 combines with J gene TRBJ2-3; D remains unclear. Germline CDR1 and CDR2: SGHNT and YYREEE (reference sequence). V lost 0 bases and J lost 2, with 10 bases in between. The CDR3 extends over 15 amino acids. The CDR3 coding sequence is TGTGCCAGCAGCTTGGATCCGCGGTCCACAGATACGCAGTATTTT. Protein sequence: CASSLDPRSTDTQYF.

J is TRBJ2-7 and V is TRBV4-3; 7 bases fit TRBD2. Germline V gene lookup returns CDR1 LGHNA and CDR2 YSLEER. The CDR3 contains 14 residues. With 1 base clipped from V and 3 bases from J, the junction kept 3 bases outside the gene matches. The CDR3: CASSQASGLYEQYF. CDR3 DNA sequence: TGCGCCAGCAGCCAAGCTAGCGGCCTCTACGAGCAGTACTTC.

The chain links TRBV9 to TRBJ2-7; TRBD2 matches 7 bases. Trimming at V came to 2 bases and at J to 0 bases, leaving 8 bases not matched to a gene. CDR3 length equals 16 residues. From germline, CDR1 is SGDLS and CDR2 YYNGEE. CDR3 nucleotide sequence: TGTGCCAGCAGCGTGGGACCCAGCGGGATCTCCTACGAGCAGTACTTC. Amino acids: CASSVGPSGISYEQYF.

The V call is TRBV18, the J call TRBJ1-1; 7 bases agree with TRBD1. CDR1 and CDR2 from the germline V gene are KGHSH and LQKENI. V was pared by 3 bases and J by 8 bases, with 9 bases of the junction left unmatched. The CDR3 is made up of 14 amino acids. The CDR3 protein is CASSPGSDRAEAFF. The CDR3 DNA reads TGTGCCAGCTCACCCGGGTCCGACAGGGCGGAAGCTTTCTTT.

The V and J genes are TRBV5-6 and TRBJ2-5, with TRBD2 identical over 10 bases. The CDR3 has 15 residues. The V and J ends lost 3 bases and 4 bases, in that order; junction bases with no gene match: 6. In germline, CDR1 is SGHDT, CDR2 YYEEEE. CDR3 bases: TGTGCCAGCAGCTCCCCGGGACTAGCGCGAGAGACCCAGTACTTC. Its protein product is CASSSPGLARETQYF. Together with reference TRBV5-6 and TRBJ2-5, the CDR3 gives the full variable domain: DAGVTQSPTHLIKTRGQQVTLRCSPKSGHDTVSWYQQALGQGPQFIFQYYEEEERQRGNFPDRFSGHQFPNYSSELNVNALLLGDSALYLCASSSPGLARETQYFGPGTRLLVL.

The chain is built from TRBV5-1 and TRBJ1-1; the match to TRBD1 covers 8 bases. The J segment lost 1 base and the V segment lost 4 bases, leaving 3 bases of the junction unmatched. The CDR3 totals 14 residues. CDR1 and CDR2 from the germline V gene are SGHRS and YFSETQ. CDR3 DNA: TGCGCCAGCAGCAACGGACAGGGGAACACTGAAGCTTTCTTT. Its protein product is CASSNGQGNTEAFF. Variable domain in full (rest from reference TRBV5-1 and TRBJ1-1): KAGVTQTPRYLIKTRGQQVTLSCSPISGHRSVSWYQQTPGQGLQFLFEYFSETQRNKGNFPGRFSGRQFSNSRSEMNVSTLELGDSALYLCASSNGQGNTEAFFGQGTRLTVV.